Listed here are 7 T cell receptor beta chains from one sample, sequenced in a study of preoperative IRX-2 immunotherapy in early breast cancer. Treatment reported: preoperative locoregional IRX-2 cytokine immunotherapy. The data were produced by immunoSEQ multiplex PCR, yet TCRdb's version contains in-frame clones alone and is incomplete. Found here are roughly 24,000 clones, approximately 77% of them singletons; the top ten hold under 8%. Sequencing used lymph node tissue, obtained after IRX-2 immunotherapy. The receptors stem from a human donor with breast cancer.

The rearrangement joins TRBV10-1 to TRBJ2-1, with D tentatively TRBD2 (7 bases). The CDR3 is 16 amino acids. With 4 bases removed from V and 4 bases from J, the gap between germline ends came to 17 bases. Looked up from germline, CDR1 is WNHNN and CDR2 is SYGVQD (reference sequence). This CDR3 reads CASSVGGASGYNEQFF. CDR3 DNA: TGCGCCAGCAGTGTTGGGGGGGCTAGCGGATACAATGAGCAGTTCTTC.

V gene TRBV15 combines with J gene TRBJ1-2; TRBD1 matches at 7 bases. The junction had 5 bases not matched to a gene; V was cut back by 1 base and J by 0 bases. The germline gives CDR1 LNHNV, CDR2 YYDKDF (reference sequence). CDR3 length: 16 amino acids. CDR3 coding DNA: TGTGCCACCAGCAGAGGGGGACAGCCGTCTAACTATGGCTACACCTTC. Amino acids: CATSRGGQPSNYGYTF.

The chain employs TRBV6-8 and TRBJ2-3, with D possibly being TRBD1 (5 bases). The germline V and J ends were trimmed by 7 bases and 1 base, with 9 bases remaining between them. CDR3 length: 13 residues. Germline V lookup: CDR1 MNHGY, CDR2 SAAAGT. The CDR3 reads CASMGLRTDTQYF. CDR3 nucleotide sequence: TGTGCCAGCATGGGGCTCCGCACAGATACGCAGTATTTT.

This sequence joins TRBV25-1 and TRBJ1-1, with D maybe TRBD1 (5 bases). The CDR3 is made up of 14 amino acids. Between the trimmed V and J ends, which lost 6 bases and 3 bases, there was a span of 14 bases. The V gene's germline CDR1 is MGHDK and CDR2 SYGVNS. The CDR3 is CASRDYKGDTEAFF. CDR3 DNA sequence: TGTGCCAGCAGGGACTACAAAGGGGACACTGAAGCTTTCTTT.

The genes are TRBV6-8 and TRBJ1-1; TRBD1 matches 7 bases. This CDR3 has 14 amino acids. CDR1 MNHGY and CDR2 SAAAGT come from the germline V gene. V was pared by 10 bases and J by 3 bases, with 11 bases of the junction left unmatched. The CDR3 region is CAIRGEGTYTEAFF. In DNA form, the CDR3 reads TGTGCCATCAGGGGGGAGGGGACCTACACTGAAGCTTTCTTT.

This clone came up once. The chain joins TRBV28 to TRBJ1-5, with D perhaps matching TRBD1 (6 bases). The CDR3 length is 14 residues. CDR1 and CDR2 from the germline V gene are MDHEN and SYDVKM. V was shortened by 6 bases and J by 3 bases, with 12 bases between the two germline ends. The CDR3 sequence: CASRTTGNNQPQHF. CDR3 nucleotides: TGTGCCAGCAGAACTACAGGGAACAATCAGCCCCAGCATTTT.

In the case of this clone: At one end the junction does not follow the germline gene, possibly because of a read error. A base in the sequence is ambiguous or unread; the matching residue is shown as X. V is TRBV6-8 and J is TRBJ1-1, with D possibly TRBD1 on 6 matching bases. The CDR3 consists of 13 residues. The germline V gene encodes CDR1 MNHGY and CDR2 SAAAGT. The CDR3 region has the DNA TGTGCCAGCAATTCAGGGGAGAACACTGARGCTTTCTTT. The encoded protein is CASNSGENTXAFF. The complete CDR3 sequence is CASNSGENTEAFF.